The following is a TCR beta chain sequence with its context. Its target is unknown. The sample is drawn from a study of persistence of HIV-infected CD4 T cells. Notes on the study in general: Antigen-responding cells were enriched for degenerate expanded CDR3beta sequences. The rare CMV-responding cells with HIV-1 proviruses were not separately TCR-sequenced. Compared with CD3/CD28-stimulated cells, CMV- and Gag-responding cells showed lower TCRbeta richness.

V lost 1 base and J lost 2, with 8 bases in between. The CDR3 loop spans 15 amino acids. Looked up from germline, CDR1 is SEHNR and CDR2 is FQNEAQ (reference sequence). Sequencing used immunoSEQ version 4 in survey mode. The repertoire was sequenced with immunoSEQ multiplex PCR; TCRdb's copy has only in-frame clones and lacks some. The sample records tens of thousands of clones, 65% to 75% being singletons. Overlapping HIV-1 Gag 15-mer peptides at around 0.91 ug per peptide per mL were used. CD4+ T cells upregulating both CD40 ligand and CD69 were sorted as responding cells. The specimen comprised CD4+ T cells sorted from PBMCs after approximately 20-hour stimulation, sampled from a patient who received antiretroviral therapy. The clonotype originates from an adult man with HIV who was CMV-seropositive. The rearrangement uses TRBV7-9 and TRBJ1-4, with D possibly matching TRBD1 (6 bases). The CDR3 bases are TGTGCCAGCAGCTTAGGACAGGCTACTAATGAAAAACTGTTTTTT. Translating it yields CASSLGQATNEKLFF.